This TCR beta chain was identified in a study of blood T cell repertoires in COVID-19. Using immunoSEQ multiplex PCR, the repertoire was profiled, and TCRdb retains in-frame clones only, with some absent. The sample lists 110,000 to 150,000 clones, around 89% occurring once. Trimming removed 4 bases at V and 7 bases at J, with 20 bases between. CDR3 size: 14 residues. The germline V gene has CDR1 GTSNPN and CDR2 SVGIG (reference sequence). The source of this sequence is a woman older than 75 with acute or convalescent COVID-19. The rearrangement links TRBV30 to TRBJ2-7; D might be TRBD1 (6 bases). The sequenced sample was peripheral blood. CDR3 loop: CAWTPLQGFREQYF. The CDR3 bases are TGTGCCTGGACACCCTTACAGGGATTTAGGGAGCAGTACTTC.